The 29 T cell receptor beta chains given below trace back to one sample, sequenced in a study of blood T cell repertoires in COVID-19. Sequencing used immunoSEQ multiplex PCR; TCRdb keeps in-frame clones, though not all of them. The sample has more than 85,000 clones; roughly 76% are singletons. Material: peripheral blood. These receptors came from a woman aged 60-70 years with acute or convalescent COVID-19.

In its sample, this clone was seen a few times. This sequence joins TRBV5-1 and TRBJ1-6; 7 bases agree with TRBD1. This CDR3 has 16 residues. V shed 2 bases, J shed 8 bases, and the junction held 10 bases outside the gene matches. CDR1 and CDR2 (germline): SGHRS, YFSETQ. Written as DNA, the CDR3 is TGCGCCAGCAGCTTTGACGGACAGGCCTTTTATTCACCCCTCCACTTT. This gives the protein CASSFDGQAFYSPLHF.

The rearrangement uses TRBV6-5 and TRBJ2-3; 14 bases align to TRBD2. The CDR3 covers 16 residues. Germline V CDR1 and CDR2: MNHEY, SVGAGI. V gave up 1 base and J gave up 8 bases; unmatched junction bases: 5. This CDR3 is CASSYFGTSGGSTQYF. The CDR3 DNA reads as TGTGCCAGCAGTTACTTCGGGACTAGCGGGGGAAGTACGCAGTATTTT.

In this sample, this clone turned up a few times. Other DNA sequences in this sample translate to the same CDR3. The chain joins TRBV3-1 (or the pseudogene TRBV3-2) to TRBJ2-5; TRBD1 agrees at 7 bases. The CDR3 has 13 residues. The germline V gene encodes CDR1 LGHDT and CDR2 YNNKEL (reference sequence). The trim removed 4 bases at V and 2 bases at J, leaving 1 base unmatched. CDR3 DNA sequence: TGTGCCAGCAGCCTCAGGGGGCAAGAGACCCAGTACTTC. The encoded protein is CASSLRGQETQYF.

The V and J genes are TRBV27 and TRBJ1-5, with a weak D call TRBD1 (5 bases). The length of the CDR3 is 14 residues. V was trimmed by 3 bases and J by 6 bases, leaving 12 bases between them. Germline V gene sequence: CDR1 MNHEY, CDR2 SMNVEV (reference sequence). CDR3 DNA: TGTGCCAGCAGTTTTAGAGAAAGGGGTCAGCCCCAGCATTTT. Its protein is CASSFRERGQPQHF.

The rearrangement uses TRBV2 and TRBJ1-5; tentatively, D is TRBD1 (6 bases). V shed 8 bases and J shed 7 bases, with 18 bases lying between them. The CDR3 runs 14 residues. CDR1 and CDR2 from the germline V gene are SNHLY and FYNNEI. CDR3 nucleotides: TGTGCCAGCGGGGACACAGGGTTTAAACAGCCCCAGCATTTT. Protein sequence: CASGDTGFKQPQHF.

The chain combines TRBV19 with TRBJ1-5; D perhaps matches TRBD1 (6 bases). V lost 1 base to trimming and J lost 3 bases, with 10 bases between them. Germline V lookup: CDR1 LNHDA, CDR2 SQIVND (reference sequence). The CDR3 runs 15 residues. This chain's CDR3 is CASSIGRTDNQPQHF. The CDR3 coding sequence is TGTGCCAGTAGTATAGGGCGGACAGACAATCAGCCCCAGCATTTT.

The sample holds many counts of this clone. As DNA, the CDR3 is TGTGCCAGCACCCGGACAGGGGATCAGCCCCAGCATTTT. Translation: CASTRTGDQPQHF. The V call is TRBV12-3 or TRBV12-4, the J call TRBJ1-5, with TRBD1 identical over 9 bases. This CDR3 comprises 13 residues. Germline trimming cut 7 bases from V and 5 bases from J; bases unmatched to any gene: 3.

The chain is built from TRBV5-6 and TRBJ2-7; D perhaps matches TRBD1 (6 bases). Germline-derived CDR1 and CDR2 are SGHDT and YYEEEE. There are 14 residues in the CDR3. V was shortened by 4 bases and J by 2 bases, with 13 bases between the two germline ends. CDR3: CASSPPQGPYEQYF. The CDR3 DNA reads as TGTGCCAGCAGCCCGCCTCAGGGGCCCTACGAGCAGTACTTC.

The chain joins TRBV3-1 (or the pseudogene TRBV3-2) to TRBJ1-1; 10 bases line up with TRBD1. Germline values: CDR1 LGHDT, CDR2 YNNKEL (reference sequence). V trimming: 8 bases; J trimming: 1 base; junction bases outside the gene matches: 4. The CDR3 extends over 14 amino acids. The CDR3 is CASADRGSNTEAFF. As DNA, the CDR3 is TGTGCCAGCGCGGACAGGGGGTCGAACACTGAAGCTTTCTTT.

The V gene is TRBV19, the J gene TRBJ1-5; no reliable D call. The CDR3 contains 14 residues. Trimming removed 7 bases at V and 7 bases at J, with 17 bases between. The germline gives CDR1 LNHDA, CDR2 SQIVND (reference sequence). The CDR3 sequence is CASTPDSVYQPQHF. Written as DNA, the CDR3 is TGTGCCAGTACCCCGGACTCCGTTTACCAGCCCCAGCATTTT.

The rearrangement uses TRBV6-1 and TRBJ2-7, with D tentatively TRBD1 (6 bases). Germline CDR1 is MNHNS and CDR2 is SASEGT. V lost 3 bases to trimming and J lost 6 bases, with 12 bases between them. The CDR3 totals 13 residues. CDR3 nucleotides: TGTGCCAGCAGTGAGTTTCAGGGGACCGAGCAGTACTTC. Protein: CASSEFQGTEQYF.

V is TRBV7-9 and J is TRBJ1-6; D remains ambiguous. This CDR3 contains 13 residues. V was shortened by 6 bases and J by 10 bases, with 13 bases between the two germline ends. Germline CDR1 and CDR2: SEHNR and FQNEAQ (reference sequence). The CDR3 nucleotides read TGTGCCAGCAGGGGAGAGGGCTACTCACCCCTCCACTTT. Protein: CASRGEGYSPLHF.

Only one count was recorded for this clone. This CDR3 is CASTPTGSGNSPLHF. DNA for the CDR3: TGTGCCAGCACCCCGACTGGCTCTGGAAATTCACCCCTCCACTTT. The genes are TRBV6-6 and TRBJ1-6; D is uncertain. With 7 bases removed from V and 7 bases from J, the gap between germline ends came to 17 bases. Germline-derived CDR1 and CDR2 are MNHNY and SVGAGI (reference sequence). This CDR3 has 15 amino acids.

The chain combines TRBV7-9 with TRBJ1-5; TRBD1 matches at 7 bases. The CDR3 loop spans 15 amino acids. The J segment lost 6 bases and the V segment lost 4 bases, leaving 9 bases of the junction unmatched. Germline V gene sequence: CDR1 SEHNR, CDR2 FQNEAQ (reference sequence). The CDR3 protein is CASSSAGGMGQPQHF. DNA for the CDR3: TGTGCCAGCAGCTCAGCAGGGGGTATGGGTCAGCCCCAGCATTTT.

In its sample, this clone was seen once. The CDR3 protein is CATAQGATNEKLFF. The CDR3 nucleotides are TGTGCCACGGCACAGGGGGCGACTAATGAAAAACTGTTTTTT. The rearrangement joins TRBV15 to TRBJ1-4, with 9 bases fitting TRBD1. The V gene's germline CDR1 is LNHNV and CDR2 YYDKDF (reference sequence). The V and J ends lost 9 bases and 2 bases, in that order; junction bases with no gene match: 4. The CDR3 totals 14 residues. Supplemented by reference TRBV15 and TRBJ1-4, the full variable domain reads DAMVIQNPRYQVTQFGKPVTLSCSQTLNHNVMYWYQQKSSQAPKLLFHYYDKDFNNEADTPDNFQSRRPNTSFCFLDIRSPGLGDTAMYLCATAQGATNEKLFFGSGTQLSVL.

This sequence joins TRBV4-3 and TRBJ1-1, with D possibly being TRBD1 (5 bases). Germline V gene data show CDR1 as LGHNA and CDR2 as YSLEER. V lost 0 bases to trimming and J lost 10 bases, with 12 bases between them. This CDR3 has 13 amino acids. The CDR3 nucleotides are TGCGCCAGCAGCCAAGAAACAGGCTGGAGAGCTTTCTTT. This translates into CASSQETGWRAFF.

The CDR3 loop is CASSQDLPQNSTDTQYF. CDR3 coding DNA: TGCGCCAGCAGCCAAGATCTCCCACAGAATAGCACAGATACGCAGTATTTT. This chain links TRBV4-1 with TRBJ2-3; no clear D. CDR1 is MGHRA and CDR2 is YSYEKL in the germline V gene. The CDR3 is made up of 17 amino acids. V was shortened by 0 bases and J by 0 bases, with 13 bases between the two germline ends.

The chain joins TRBV12-3 or TRBV12-4 to TRBJ1-5; tentatively, D is TRBD1 (6 bases). This CDR3 is built from 13 residues. V dropped 5 bases and J dropped 8 bases, with 13 bases sitting between them. The CDR3 region has the DNA TGTGCCAGCAGTCCCGGGGGGCGTGAGCCCCAGCATTTT. It encodes CASSPGGREPQHF.

CDR3 nucleotides: TGTGCCAGCAGGCAACGGACAGAGCAGTACTTC. This codes for CASRQRTEQYF. J is TRBJ2-7 and V is TRBV28, with a tentative D call TRBD1 (5 bases). The V gene's germline CDR1 is MDHEN and CDR2 SYDVKM. The CDR3 consists of 11 residues. The germline V and J ends were trimmed by 6 bases and 7 bases, with 10 bases remaining between them.

Only one count was recorded for this clone. V and J are TRBV12-3 or TRBV12-4 and TRBJ1-1; no clear D. The V and J ends lost 6 bases and 6 bases respectively, with 11 bases between them. This CDR3 has 12 amino acids. CDR3 loop: CASSPGSPEAFF. DNA of the CDR3: TGTGCCAGCAGCCCCGGGTCCCCTGAAGCTTTCTTT.

The chain's CDR3 is CASSVGLAEYF. The CDR3 nucleotides read TGTGCCAGCAGTGTGGGACTAGCGGAGTATTTT. This rearrangement joins TRBV5-8 to TRBJ2-3; 11 positions match TRBD2. V lost 5 bases to trimming and J lost 13 bases; unmatched junction nucleotides: 3. The CDR3 consists of 11 residues. Germline loops: CDR1 SGHTS, CDR2 YDEGEE.

J is TRBJ2-5 and V is TRBV6-1, with D perhaps TRBD1 (5 bases). The CDR3 runs 13 residues. Germline lookup yields CDR1 MNHNS and CDR2 SASEGT. The ends were cut back, 5 bases at V and 2 bases at J, with 9 bases in the middle. This chain's CDR3 is CASSLTEQETQYF. CDR3 in DNA: TGTGCCAGCAGTTTGACAGAGCAAGAGACCCAGTACTTC.

The V and J genes are TRBV7-2 and TRBJ2-7, with 8 bases matching TRBD1. The junction had 8 bases not matched to a gene; V was cut back by 5 bases and J by 5 bases. This CDR3 contains 14 residues. The V gene's germline CDR1 is SGHTA and CDR2 FQGNSA. Here the CDR3 reads CASSADRVRNEQYF. CDR3 coding DNA: TGTGCCAGCAGCGCGGACAGGGTAAGGAACGAGCAGTACTTC.

The J gene is TRBJ2-3, the V gene TRBV27, with D maybe TRBD2 (7 bases). V was pared by 5 bases and J by 6 bases, with 15 bases between. Germline V lookup: CDR1 MNHEY, CDR2 SMNVEV (reference sequence). The CDR3 covers 14 residues. The CDR3 loop is CASSPTGGRDTQYF. The CDR3 region has the DNA TGTGCCAGCAGTCCCACCGGGGGGCGGGATACGCAGTATTTT.

DNA for the CDR3: TGTGCCACCGTAGTGAAGAGGGAAAAACTGTTTTTT. This gives the protein CATVVKREKLFF. The rearrangement joins TRBV24-1 to TRBJ1-4; D gene uncertain. This CDR3 contains 12 residues. CDR1 KGHDR and CDR2 SFDVKD come from the germline V gene. V dropped 9 bases and J dropped 8 bases, with 12 bases sitting between them.

This clone was seen a handful of times. The chain couples TRBV5-6 to TRBJ1-2; weak D call: TRBD1 (5 bases). The length of the CDR3 is 15 residues. The V gene lost 6 bases and the J gene lost 4 bases, with 19 bases spanning the gap. Germline V gene data show CDR1 as SGHDT and CDR2 as YYEEEE. The CDR3 loop is CASISLSGGTYGYTF. Here the CDR3 DNA reads TGTGCCAGCATCTCCCTATCCGGGGGGACCTATGGCTACACCTTC. Combining the CDR3 with reference TRBV5-6 and TRBJ1-2 gives the whole variable domain DAGVTQSPTHLIKTRGQQVTLRCSPKSGHDTVSWYQQALGQGPQFIFQYYEEEERQRGNFPDRFSGHQFPNYSSELNVNALLLGDSALYLCASISLSGGTYGYTFGSGTRLTVV.

This clone was seen more than once but under ten times. J is TRBJ2-7 and V is TRBV18, with TRBD1 identical over 9 bases. The germline V gene has CDR1 KGHSH and CDR2 LQKENI. CDR3 length: 14 amino acids. V shed 6 bases, J shed 4 bases, and the junction held 7 bases outside the gene matches. As DNA, the CDR3 is TGTGCCAGCTCCAGCGGACAGGGGAAATACGAGCAGTACTTC. This encodes CASSSGQGKYEQYF.

The V gene is TRBV30, the J gene TRBJ2-2; unclear D gene. Trimming removed 3 bases from V and 4 bases from J, with 15 bases in between. CDR3 length equals 15 residues. Germline CDR1 is GTSNPN and CDR2 is SVGIG (reference sequence). CDR3 nucleotide sequence: TGTGCCTGGAGCCCAACGGGTTTGCGCACCGGGGAGCTGTTTTTT. It is translated as CAWSPTGLRTGELFF.

The J gene is TRBJ2-7, the V gene TRBV5-1; the D gene is possibly TRBD2 (5 bases). Trimming removed 0 bases at V and 3 bases at J, with 7 bases between. The CDR3 is made up of 13 amino acids. Per the germline V gene, CDR1 is SGHRS and CDR2 is YFSETQ. CDR3 sequence (DNA): TGCGCCAGCAGCTTGGCCGAGGGCTACGAGCAGTACTTC. Protein product: CASSLAEGYEQYF. Full variable domain (remainder filled in from reference TRBV5-1 and TRBJ2-7): KAGVTQTPRYLIKTRGQQVTLSCSPISGHRSVSWYQQTPGQGLQFLFEYFSETQRNKGNFPGRFSGRQFSNSRSEMNVSTLELGDSALYLCASSLAEGYEQYFGPGTRLTVT.